The 14 T cell receptor beta chains given below trace back to one sample, sequenced in a study of cytomegalovirus exposure and HLA in healthy donors. Generated by immunoSEQ multiplex PCR, the TCRdb table keeps only in-frame clones and is missing some. This sample yields under 80,000 clones, of which 89% are seen a single time; roughly 1.2% belongs to the top ten. The sequenced material came from PBMCs. These receptors were obtained from a woman aged 18-30 years in good health and CMV-seronegative.

The rearrangement joins TRBV15 to TRBJ1-2; possible D gene TRBD1, 6 bases. Germline lookup yields CDR1 LNHNV and CDR2 YYDKDF (reference sequence). Trimming pared 5 bases from V and 0 bases from J, leaving 19 bases between. The CDR3 sequence is 17 residues long. The CDR3 DNA follows: TGTGCCACCAGCGGAATGAAACGGACAGCCCCTAACTATGGCTACACCTTC. This translates into CATSGMKRTAPNYGYTF.

The J gene is TRBJ2-1, the V gene TRBV30; 12 nucleotides match TRBD2. From germline, CDR1 is GTSNPN and CDR2 SVGIG (reference sequence). This CDR3 contains 14 residues. V gave up 3 bases and J gave up 8 bases; unmatched junction bases: 5. In nucleotides, the CDR3 is TGTGCCTGGAGGCTAGCGGGAGGGCCGGATGAGCAGTTCTTC. This gives the protein CAWRLAGGPDEQFF.

This chain uses TRBV7-2 with TRBJ2-5, with 13 bases that match TRBD2. V lost 3 bases, J lost 8 bases, and 9 bases stayed unmatched. Germline CDR1 SGHTA, CDR2 FQGNSA. This CDR3 contains 16 residues. The CDR3 DNA reads TGTGCCAGCAGCTTCGGGACTAGCGGGGATAAGAGAACCCAGTACTTC. Its protein is CASSFGTSGDKRTQYF.

This clone was seen once. The chain couples TRBV5-5 to TRBJ2-6; D is possibly TRBD2 (6 bases). Germline assignment: CDR1 SGHKS and CDR2 YYEKEE (reference sequence). V lost 3 bases, J lost 2 bases, and 12 bases lay in between. The CDR3 loop spans 16 amino acids. In DNA form, the CDR3 reads TGTGCCAGCAGCTCGCTTGCGGGAACTGGGGCCAACGTCCTGACTTTC. Its translation is CASSSLAGTGANVLTF.

The rearrangement links TRBV15 to TRBJ1-3; D remains ambiguous. The V gene's germline CDR1 is LNHNV and CDR2 YYDKDF (reference sequence). The CDR3 covers 18 residues. Trimming pared 0 bases from V and 0 bases from J, leaving 15 bases between. CDR3 region: CATSRDHPTGNSGNTIYF. For the CDR3, the DNA is TGTGCCACCAGCAGAGACCATCCCACGGGTAACTCTGGAAACACCATATATTTT.

The chain uses TRBV23-1 and TRBJ2-7, with a tentative D call TRBD1 (5 bases). TRBV23-1 is flagged as an ORF with uncertain function. The CDR3 is 12 residues long. Trimming took 2 bases from V and 6 from J, leaving 8 bases between them. The CDR3 region has the DNA TGCGCCAGCAGTCAAATCAGGGCCGAGCAGTACTTC. Protein sequence: CASSQIRAEQYF.

This chain connects TRBV28 to TRBJ1-4; perhaps TRBD1 as D (5 bases). The germline V and J ends were trimmed by 5 bases and 11 bases, with 12 bases remaining between them. This CDR3 has 12 amino acids. Germline lookup yields CDR1 MDHEN and CDR2 SYDVKM. The CDR3: CASSPPRGKLFF. DNA for the CDR3: TGTGCCAGCAGTCCACCCCGGGGGAAACTGTTTTTT.

This clone was counted only a few times. The chain joins TRBV18 to TRBJ2-7, with D perhaps TRBD1 (5 bases). Trimming stripped 2 bases from V and 3 bases from J, with 14 bases between. CDR1 KGHSH and CDR2 LQKENI come from the germline V gene. This CDR3 has 15 amino acids. The CDR3 loop is CASSPIGSTVYEQYF. In nucleotides, the CDR3 is TGTGCCAGCTCACCAATTGGATCGACAGTCTACGAGCAGTACTTC.

Notes on this clone: This specimen includes other DNA sequences encoding the same CDR3. The V and J genes are TRBV9 and TRBJ1-4; D is perhaps TRBD1 (5 bases). This CDR3 is 15 amino acids long. CDR1 and CDR2 (germline): SGDLS, YYNGEE. Trimming took 0 bases from V and 0 from J, leaving 6 bases between them. The chain's CDR3 is CASSVGGATNEKLFF. As DNA, the CDR3 is TGTGCCAGCAGCGTAGGGGGGGCAACTAATGAAAAACTGTTTTTT.

The rearrangement uses TRBV7-7 and TRBJ2-7, with 8 bases that match TRBD1. V trimming: 5 bases; J trimming: 8 bases; junction bases outside the gene matches: 11. The CDR3 extends over 14 amino acids. Germline V gene data show CDR1 as SSHAT and CDR2 as FNYEAQ (reference sequence). This chain's CDR3 is CASSPNGQGAKQYF. The CDR3 DNA sequence: TGTGCCAGCAGCCCCAATGGACAGGGAGCCAAGCAGTACTTC.

The rearrangement joins TRBV5-1 to TRBJ2-7, with TRBD2 as a possible D gene (5 bases). V gave up 0 bases and J gave up 3 bases, with 10 bases separating them. Germline-derived CDR1 and CDR2 are SGHRS and YFSETQ. This CDR3 spans 14 amino acids. The CDR3 sequence: CASSLGLEGYEQYF. The CDR3 DNA reads TGCGCCAGCAGCTTGGGGTTAGAGGGCTACGAGCAGTACTTC.

This chain links TRBV5-4 with TRBJ1-1; D uncertain. The V and J ends lost 4 bases and 1 base respectively, with 14 bases between them. Germline CDR1 and CDR2: SGHNT and YYREEE (reference sequence). The CDR3 sequence is 15 residues long. The CDR3 sequence is CASSLSLRENTEAFF. CDR3 sequence (DNA): TGTGCCAGCAGCCTATCGTTGCGAGAGAACACTGAAGCTTTCTTT.

The V call is TRBV6-5, the J call TRBJ1-1, with D tentatively TRBD1 (6 bases). The CDR3 consists of 13 residues. Germline values: CDR1 MNHEY, CDR2 SVGAGI. The ends were cut back, 8 bases at V and 8 bases at J, with 18 bases in the middle. The CDR3 here is CASANRAPPEAFF. DNA of the CDR3: TGTGCCAGCGCCAACAGGGCCCCGCCGGAAGCTTTCTTT.

This chain links TRBV4-1 with TRBJ2-3, with TRBD2 matching over 16 bases. CDR3 size: 18 residues. Germline V CDR1 and CDR2: MGHRA, YSYEKL. The V and J ends lost 2 bases and 2 bases, in that order; junction bases with no gene match: 4. CDR3 nucleotide sequence: TGCGCCAGCAGCCAACCGGGACTAGCGGGGGGGCCCACAGATACGCAGTATTTT. Protein sequence: CASSQPGLAGGPTDTQYF.